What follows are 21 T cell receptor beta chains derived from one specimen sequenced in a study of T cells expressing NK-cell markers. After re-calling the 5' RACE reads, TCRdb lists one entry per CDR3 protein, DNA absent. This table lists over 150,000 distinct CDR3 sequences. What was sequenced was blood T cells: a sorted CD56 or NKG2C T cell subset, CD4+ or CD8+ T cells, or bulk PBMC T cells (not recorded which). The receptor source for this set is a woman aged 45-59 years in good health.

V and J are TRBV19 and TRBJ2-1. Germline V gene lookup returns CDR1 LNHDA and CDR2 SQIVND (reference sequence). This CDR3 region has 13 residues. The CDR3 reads CASSPDPYNEQFF.

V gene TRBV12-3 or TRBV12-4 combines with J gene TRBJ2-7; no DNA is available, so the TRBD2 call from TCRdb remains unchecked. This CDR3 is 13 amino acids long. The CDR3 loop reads CASSSLADYEQYF.

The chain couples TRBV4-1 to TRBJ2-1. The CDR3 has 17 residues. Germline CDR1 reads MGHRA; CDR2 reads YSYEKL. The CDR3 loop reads CASSQEEVAEMGNEQFF.

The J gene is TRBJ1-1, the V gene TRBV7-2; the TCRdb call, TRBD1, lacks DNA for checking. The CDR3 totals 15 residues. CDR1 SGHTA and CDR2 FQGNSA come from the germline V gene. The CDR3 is CASRALDGEPPEAFF.

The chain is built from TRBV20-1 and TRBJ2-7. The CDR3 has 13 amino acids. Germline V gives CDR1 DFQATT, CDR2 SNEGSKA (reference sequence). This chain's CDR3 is CSARDQLDYEQYF.

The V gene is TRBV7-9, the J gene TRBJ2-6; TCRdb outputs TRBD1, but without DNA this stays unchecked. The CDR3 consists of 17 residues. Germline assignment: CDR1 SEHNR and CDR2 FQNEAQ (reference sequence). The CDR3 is CASRDRGPSLGANVLTF.

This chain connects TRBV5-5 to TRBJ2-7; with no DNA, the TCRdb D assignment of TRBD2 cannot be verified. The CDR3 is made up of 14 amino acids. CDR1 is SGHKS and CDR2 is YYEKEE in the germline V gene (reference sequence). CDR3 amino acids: CASLAGGSSIVQYF.

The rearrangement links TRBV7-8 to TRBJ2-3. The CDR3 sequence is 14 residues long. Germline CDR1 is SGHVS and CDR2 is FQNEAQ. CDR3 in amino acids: CASRAASSTDTQYF.

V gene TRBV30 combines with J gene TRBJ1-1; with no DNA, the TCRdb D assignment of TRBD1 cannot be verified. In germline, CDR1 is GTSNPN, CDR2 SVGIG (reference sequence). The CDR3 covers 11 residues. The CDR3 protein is CAWRGPPEAFF.

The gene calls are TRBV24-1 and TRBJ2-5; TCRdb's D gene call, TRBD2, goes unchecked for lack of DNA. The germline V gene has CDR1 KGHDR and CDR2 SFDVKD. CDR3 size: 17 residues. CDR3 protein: CATSEKRLAGVLETQYF.

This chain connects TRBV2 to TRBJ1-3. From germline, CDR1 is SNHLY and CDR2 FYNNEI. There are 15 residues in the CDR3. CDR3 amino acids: CASSDGQNSGNTIYF.

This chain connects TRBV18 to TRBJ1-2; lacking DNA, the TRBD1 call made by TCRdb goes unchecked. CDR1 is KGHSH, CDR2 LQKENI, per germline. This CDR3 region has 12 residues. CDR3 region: CASTTGDYGYTF.

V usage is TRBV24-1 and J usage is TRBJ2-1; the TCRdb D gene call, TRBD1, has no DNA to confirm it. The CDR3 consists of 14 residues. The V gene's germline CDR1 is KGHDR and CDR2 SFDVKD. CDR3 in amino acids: CATSEQGEVNEQFF.

CDR3 protein: CASSRGQGFTDTQYF. The chain couples TRBV4-1 to TRBJ2-3; absent DNA, TCRdb's TRBD1 call cannot be checked. Germline CDR1 MGHRA, CDR2 YSYEKL. This CDR3 has 15 amino acids.

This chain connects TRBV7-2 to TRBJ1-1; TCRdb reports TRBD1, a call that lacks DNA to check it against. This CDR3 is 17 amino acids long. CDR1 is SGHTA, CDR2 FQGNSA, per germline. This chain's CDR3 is CASSSLPGRAMNTEAFF.

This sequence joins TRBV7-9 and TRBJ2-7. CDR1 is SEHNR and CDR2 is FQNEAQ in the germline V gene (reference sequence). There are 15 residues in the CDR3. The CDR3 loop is CASSSSGSYLYEQYF. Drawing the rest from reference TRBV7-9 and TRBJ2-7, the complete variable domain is DTGVSQNPRHKITKRGQNVTFRCDPISEHNRLYWYRQTLGQGPEFLTYFQNEAQLEKSRLLSDRFSAERPKGSFSTLEIQRTEQGDSAMYLCASSSSGSYLYEQYFGPGTRLTVT.

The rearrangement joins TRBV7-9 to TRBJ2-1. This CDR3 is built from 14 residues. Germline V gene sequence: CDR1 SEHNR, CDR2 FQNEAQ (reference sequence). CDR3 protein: CASSVLASYNEQFF.

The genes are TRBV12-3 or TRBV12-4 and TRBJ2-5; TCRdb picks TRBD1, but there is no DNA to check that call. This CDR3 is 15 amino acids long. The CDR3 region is CASNRPLDSPETQYF.

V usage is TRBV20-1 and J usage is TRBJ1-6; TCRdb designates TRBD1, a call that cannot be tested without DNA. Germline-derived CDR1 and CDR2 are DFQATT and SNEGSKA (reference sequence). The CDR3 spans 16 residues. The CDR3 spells CSARDIGQGSYSPLHF.

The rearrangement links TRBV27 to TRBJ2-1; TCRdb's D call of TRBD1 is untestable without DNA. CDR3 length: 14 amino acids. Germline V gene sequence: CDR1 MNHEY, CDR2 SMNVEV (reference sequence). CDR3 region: CASSSTGPNNEQFF.

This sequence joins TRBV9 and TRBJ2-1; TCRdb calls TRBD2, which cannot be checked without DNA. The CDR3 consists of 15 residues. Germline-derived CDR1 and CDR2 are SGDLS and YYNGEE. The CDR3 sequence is CASSVGGEVYNEQFF.